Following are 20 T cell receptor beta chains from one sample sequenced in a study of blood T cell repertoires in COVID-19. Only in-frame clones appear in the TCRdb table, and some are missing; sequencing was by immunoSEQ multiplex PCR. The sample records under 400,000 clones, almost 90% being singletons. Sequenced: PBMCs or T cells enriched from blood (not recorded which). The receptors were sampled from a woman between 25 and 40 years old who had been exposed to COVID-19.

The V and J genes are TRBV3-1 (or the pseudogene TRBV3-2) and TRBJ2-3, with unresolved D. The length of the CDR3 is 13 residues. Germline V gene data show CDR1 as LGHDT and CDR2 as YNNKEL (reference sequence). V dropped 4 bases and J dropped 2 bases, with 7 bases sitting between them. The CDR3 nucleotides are TGTGCCAGCAGCCCATACTACACAGATACGCAGTATTTT. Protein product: CASSPYYTDTQYF.

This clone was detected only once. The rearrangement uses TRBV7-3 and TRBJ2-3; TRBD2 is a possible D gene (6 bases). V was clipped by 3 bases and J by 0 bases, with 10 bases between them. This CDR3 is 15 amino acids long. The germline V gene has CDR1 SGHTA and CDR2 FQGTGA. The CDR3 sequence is CASSLAGSSTDTQYF. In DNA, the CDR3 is TGTGCCAGCAGCTTGGCGGGATCTAGCACAGATACGCAGTATTTT.

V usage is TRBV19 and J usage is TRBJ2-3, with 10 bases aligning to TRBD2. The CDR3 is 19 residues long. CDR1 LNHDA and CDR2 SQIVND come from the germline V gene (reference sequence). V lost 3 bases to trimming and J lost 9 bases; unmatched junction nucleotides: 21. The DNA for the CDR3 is TGTGCCAGTAGTATCGAAACAGGGAGGCTAGCGGGAGCACAGTTCACGCAGTATTTT. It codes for CASSIETGRLAGAQFTQYF.

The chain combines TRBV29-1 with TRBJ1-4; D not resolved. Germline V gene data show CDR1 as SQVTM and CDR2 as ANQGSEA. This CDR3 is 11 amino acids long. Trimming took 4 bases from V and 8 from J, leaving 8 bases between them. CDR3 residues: CSVVRGEKLFF. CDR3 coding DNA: TGCAGCGTTGTTCGCGGGGAAAAACTGTTTTTT.

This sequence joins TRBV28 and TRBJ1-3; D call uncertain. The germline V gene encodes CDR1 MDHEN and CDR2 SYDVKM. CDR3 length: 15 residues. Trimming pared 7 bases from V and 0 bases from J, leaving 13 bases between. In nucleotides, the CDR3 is TGTGCCAGCATCTATCGCCGAACCTCTGGAAACACCATATATTTT. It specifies CASIYRRTSGNTIYF.

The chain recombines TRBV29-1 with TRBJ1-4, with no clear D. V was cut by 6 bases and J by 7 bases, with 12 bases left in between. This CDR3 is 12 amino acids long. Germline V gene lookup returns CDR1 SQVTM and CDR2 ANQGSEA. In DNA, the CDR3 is TGCAGCGTCCTGGCGGCCAGTGAAAAACTGTTTTTT. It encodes CSVLAASEKLFF.

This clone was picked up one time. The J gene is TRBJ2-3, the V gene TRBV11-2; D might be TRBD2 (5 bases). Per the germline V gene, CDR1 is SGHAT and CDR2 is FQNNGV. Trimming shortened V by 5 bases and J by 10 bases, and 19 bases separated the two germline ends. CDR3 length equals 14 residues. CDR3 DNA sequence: TGTGCCAGCAGCACTGCGACAACGGGGATAGCGCAGTATTTT. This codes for CASSTATTGIAQYF.

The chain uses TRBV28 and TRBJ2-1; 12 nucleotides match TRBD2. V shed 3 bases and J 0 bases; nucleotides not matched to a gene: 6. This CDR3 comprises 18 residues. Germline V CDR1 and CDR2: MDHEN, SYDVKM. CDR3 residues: CASSLTSGRGSSYNEQFF. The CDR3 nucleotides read TGTGCCAGCAGTTTGACTAGCGGGAGAGGTAGCTCCTACAATGAGCAGTTCTTC.

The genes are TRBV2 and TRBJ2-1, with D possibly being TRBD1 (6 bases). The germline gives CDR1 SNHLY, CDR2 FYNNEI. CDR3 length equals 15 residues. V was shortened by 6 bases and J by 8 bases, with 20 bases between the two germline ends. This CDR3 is CASRKQGVEGHEQFF. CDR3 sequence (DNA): TGTGCCAGCAGAAAACAGGGTGTTGAGGGGCATGAGCAGTTCTTC.

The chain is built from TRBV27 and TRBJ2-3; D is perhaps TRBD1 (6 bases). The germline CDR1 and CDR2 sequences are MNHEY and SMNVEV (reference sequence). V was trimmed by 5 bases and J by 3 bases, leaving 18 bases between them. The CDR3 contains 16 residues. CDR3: CASSLIFRGVTDTQYF. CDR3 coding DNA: TGTGCCAGCAGTCTTATCTTCAGGGGAGTTACAGATACGCAGTATTTT.

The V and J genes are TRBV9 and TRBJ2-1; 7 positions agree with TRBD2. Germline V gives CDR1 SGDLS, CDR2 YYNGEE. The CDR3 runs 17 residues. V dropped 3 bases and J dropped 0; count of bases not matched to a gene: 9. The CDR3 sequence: CASSAPFSGSSYNEQFF. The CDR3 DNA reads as TGTGCCAGCAGCGCCCCCTTTAGCGGGTCCTCCTACAATGAGCAGTTCTTC.

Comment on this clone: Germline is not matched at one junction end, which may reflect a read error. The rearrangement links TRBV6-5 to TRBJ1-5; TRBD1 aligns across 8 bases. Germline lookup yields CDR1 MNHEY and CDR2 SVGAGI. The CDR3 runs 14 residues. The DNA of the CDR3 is TGTGTCAGCAGGGCCGGGACAGGTAATCAGCCCCAGCATTTT. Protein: CVSRAGTGNQPQHF.

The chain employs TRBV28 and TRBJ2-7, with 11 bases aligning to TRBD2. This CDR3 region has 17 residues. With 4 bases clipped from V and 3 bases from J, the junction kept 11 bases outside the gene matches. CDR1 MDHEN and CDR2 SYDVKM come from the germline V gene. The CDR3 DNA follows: TGTGCCAGCAGTTCGCCTACTAGCGGGAGATGGGTCTACGAGCAGTACTTC. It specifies CASSSPTSGRWVYEQYF.

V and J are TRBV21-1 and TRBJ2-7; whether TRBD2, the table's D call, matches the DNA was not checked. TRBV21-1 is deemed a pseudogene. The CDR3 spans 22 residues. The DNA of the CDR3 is TGTGCCAGCAGCCCCAAGTGTGCCCCCGGACTAGCGGGACCAACGGGCTCCTACGAGCAGTACTTC. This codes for CASSPKCAPGLAGPTGSYEQYF.

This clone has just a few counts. CDR3 nucleotide sequence: TGTGCCAGCAGCTTAGAGGGACAGGTCCCCGGCTACGAGCAGTACTTC. This sequence encodes CASSLEGQVPGYEQYF. The rearrangement uses TRBV7-3 and TRBJ2-7, with 8 bases matching TRBD1. V dropped 2 bases and J dropped 3; count of bases not matched to a gene: 9. Germline V CDR1 and CDR2: SGHTA, FQGTGA. There are 16 residues in the CDR3.

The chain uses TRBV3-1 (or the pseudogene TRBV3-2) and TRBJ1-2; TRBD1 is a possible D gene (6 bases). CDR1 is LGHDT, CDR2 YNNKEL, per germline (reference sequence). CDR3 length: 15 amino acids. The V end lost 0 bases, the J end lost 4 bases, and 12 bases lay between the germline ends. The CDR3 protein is CASSQDRTDFYGYTF. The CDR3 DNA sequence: TGTGCCAGCAGCCAAGATAGGACAGATTTCTATGGCTACACCTTC.

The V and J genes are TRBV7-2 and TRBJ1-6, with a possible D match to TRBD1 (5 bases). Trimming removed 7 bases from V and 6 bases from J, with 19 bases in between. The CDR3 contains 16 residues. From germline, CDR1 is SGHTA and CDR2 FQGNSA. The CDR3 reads CASTLLRDGSNSPLHF. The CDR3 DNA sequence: TGTGCCAGCACCCTACTCCGGGACGGGAGTAATTCACCCCTCCACTTT.

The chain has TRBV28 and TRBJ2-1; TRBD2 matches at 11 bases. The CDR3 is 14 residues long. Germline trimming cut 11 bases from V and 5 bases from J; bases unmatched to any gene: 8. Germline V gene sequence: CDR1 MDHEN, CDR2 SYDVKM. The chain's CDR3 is CAAVAGGPDNEQFF. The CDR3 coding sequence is TGTGCCGCTGTAGCGGGAGGGCCAGACAATGAGCAGTTCTTC.

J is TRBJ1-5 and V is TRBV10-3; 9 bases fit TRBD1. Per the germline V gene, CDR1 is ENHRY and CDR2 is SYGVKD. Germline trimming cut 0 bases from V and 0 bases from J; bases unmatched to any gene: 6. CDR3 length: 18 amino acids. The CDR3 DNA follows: TGTGCCATCAGTGAGTCGGACAGGGGCTCTAATAGCAATCAGCCCCAGCATTTT. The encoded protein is CAISESDRGSNSNQPQHF.

The CDR3 reads CASSSDNPGELFF. CDR3 bases: TGTGCCAGCAGCTCCGACAACCCCGGGGAGCTGTTTTTT. The rearrangement uses TRBV7-3 and TRBJ2-2, with no clear D. CDR1 SGHTA and CDR2 FQGTGA come from the germline V gene. V was cut by 4 bases and J by 6 bases, with 9 bases left in between. CDR3 length equals 13 residues.